A selection of T cell receptor beta chains follows, all from one sample in a study of Ad26.COV2.S vaccination and SARS-CoV-2 variants. TCRdb's copy holds only in-frame clones and misses some; the assay was immunoSEQ multiplex PCR. The profile shows roughly 350,000 clones, around 90% of them singletons. The sequenced sample was peripheral blood, obtained in a trial of Ad26.COV2.S vaccine versus placebo. The receptors here all came from a person aged 18 to 65 who received the Ad26.COV2.S COVID-19 vaccine or a placebo. Both conserved end residues are part of each CDR3. A D gene is named only where the DNA matches it firmly. Rows give clone size only sometimes, using once, few, many, or a class for an expanded clone.

>once|TRBD2|TRBJ2-1|15|TRBV19
TGTGCCAGTAGTAGGGGACTAGCGGGGCGTGATGAGCAGTTCTTC
CASSRGLAGRDEQFF
>NA|NA|TRBJ1-2|12|TRBV6-1
TGTGCCAGCAGTGAAGCCGGACAGCGGCCCTACTTC
CASSEAGQRPYF
>few|NA|TRBJ2-1|15|TRBV11-3
TGTGCCAGCAGCTTAGTTAGTTCAGGGGTCTATGAGCAGTTCTTC
CASSLVSSGVYEQFF
>NA|NA|TRBJ2-7|12|TRBV4-1
TGCGCCAGCAGCCAAGGAGGCTACGAGCAGTACTTC
CASSQGGYEQYF
>NA|NA|TRBJ2-7|12|TRBV7-9
TGTGCCAGCAGCTTAGGACAGGACGGGTTCGGGTTC
CASSLGQDGFGF
>NA|NA|TRBJ2-7|16|TRBV27
TGTGCCAGCAGTTTAGGGATGGGGCCCTCCCTCTACGAGCAGTACTTC
CASSLGMGPSLYEQYF
>once|TRBD1|TRBJ2-3|15|TRBV7-6
TGTGCCAGCAGCTTCGGACAGGCCCTAACAGATACGCAGTATTTT
CASSFGQALTDTQYF
>once|TRBD2|TRBJ2-5|20|TRBV6-2/TRBV6-3
TGTGCCAGCAGTTTCCCCAAGTCCACTAGCGGGGGGCCGGCCCGGGAGACCCAGTACTTC
CASSFPKSTSGGPARETQYF
>NA|TRBD1|TRBJ1-2|14|TRBV6-5
TGTGCCAGCAGAACAGGGGGCGCGAGCTATGGCTACACCTTC
CASRTGGASYGYTF
>NA|TRBD2|TRBJ2-3|14|TRBV6-4
TGTGCCAGCAGTGACAGGGGAGGGGAAGATACGCAGTATTTT
CASSDRGGEDTQYF
>NA|NA|TRBJ2-3|16|TRBV10-3
TGTGCCATCAGTGAGTCGACAGGATCTAGCACAGATACGCAGTATTTT
CAISESTGSSTDTQYF
>NA|TRBD1|TRBJ1-2|13|TRBV27
TGTGCCAGCGGGGACAGCCCACCCCGCGGCTACACCTTC
CASGDSPPRGYTF
>NA|NA|TRBJ1-2|14|TRBV6-5
TGTGCCAGCAGACGACCTTTGGCCCCCTATGGCTACACCTTC
CASRRPLAPYGYTF
>NA|NA|TRBJ2-7|14|TRBV6-6
TGTGCCAGCACCATGGACGTCTCAGGTGGGGAGCAGTACTTC
CASTMDVSGGEQYF
>NA|TRBD1|TRBJ1-1|13|TRBV7-2
TGTGCCAGCAGCTTAGTTCGGGACAGGGGAGGCTTCTTT
CASSLVRDRGGFF
>few|NA|TRBJ1-6|15|TRBV6-6
TGTGCCAGCAGTTACTCCGAACAGTCAAATTCACCCCTCCACTTT
CASSYSEQSNSPLHF
>NA|TRBD2|TRBJ2-7|15|TRBV4-2
TGTGCCAGCAGCCAGACTAGCGAGTACTCCTACGAGCAGTACTTC
CASSQTSEYSYEQYF